These 23 T cell receptor beta chains were all obtained from the same sample, sequenced in a study of T cells after yellow fever vaccination. TCRdb analysed the 5' RACE reads with MiXCR anew, one entry per CDR3 protein. The repertoire has hundreds of thousands of distinct CDR3 sequences, 3.6% of them found once; the top ten carry about a quarter. The sample in question was PBMCs, obtained on the day of the yellow fever booster vaccination. Receptor source: a man aged 18 to 30 who received the YFV17D yellow fever vaccine.

In this sample, this clonotype turned up a few times. The chain is built from TRBV6-4 and TRBJ2-1, with D uncertain. The CDR3 length is 15 residues. V was cut by 5 bases and J by 1 base, with 12 bases left in between. Germline V CDR1 and CDR2: MRHNA, SNTAGT. The CDR3 DNA reads as TGTGCCAGCAGTCCTCGAGACACTTCCTACAATGAGCAGTTCTTC. As protein: CASSPRDTSYNEQFF.

The chain links TRBV6-2 or TRBV6-3 to TRBJ1-1; 7 nucleotides line up with TRBD1. The germline gives CDR1 MNHEY, CDR2 SVGEGT. Trimming at V came to 7 bases and at J to 6 bases, leaving 11 bases not matched to a gene. The CDR3 runs to 14 residues. This CDR3 reads CASNFVRGDAEAFF. The DNA for the CDR3 is TGTGCCAGCAACTTCGTCAGGGGGGACGCTGAAGCTTTCTTT.

In this sample, this clonotype turned up a few times. The chain employs TRBV2 and TRBJ2-2, with a possible D match to TRBD1 (6 bases). V was shortened by 3 bases and J by 0 bases, with 8 bases between the two germline ends. Germline CDR1 is SNHLY and CDR2 is FYNNEI. This CDR3 spans 15 amino acids. CDR3 residues: CASSDWTANTGELFF. CDR3 in DNA: TGTGCCAGCAGTGATTGGACAGCGAACACCGGGGAGCTGTTTTTT.

This clonotype was recorded a few times. This chain links TRBV12-3 or TRBV12-4 with TRBJ1-4; D gene ambiguous. This CDR3 is built from 14 residues. V lost 6 bases and J lost 0, with 8 bases in between. The CDR3 sequence is CASSKTATNEKLFF. In DNA, the CDR3 is TGTGCCAGCAGCAAAACTGCAACTAATGAAAAACTGTTTTTT.

There are many counts of this clonotype. The chain is built from TRBV5-5 and TRBJ2-2; the D gene could be TRBD1 or TRBD2 (6 bases each). V was clipped by 4 bases and J by 1 base, with 14 bases between them. The length of the CDR3 is 16 residues. Germline lookup yields CDR1 SGHKS and CDR2 YYEKEE (reference sequence). CDR3 bases: TGTGCCAGCAGCGGGAGGATAGGGGGGAACACCGGGGAGCTGTTTTTT. It translates to CASSGRIGGNTGELFF. Full variable domain (rest looked up from reference TRBV5-5 and TRBJ2-2): DAGVTQSPTHLIKTRGQQVTLRCSPISGHKSVSWYQQVLGQGPQFIFQYYEKEERGRGNFPDRFSARQFPNYSSELNVNALLLGDSALYLCASSGRIGGNTGELFFGEGSRLTVL.

The rearrangement uses TRBV12-3 or TRBV12-4 and TRBJ1-5, with D possibly TRBD1 on 5 matching bases. This CDR3 spans 15 amino acids. Deletions cut 7 bases from V and 0 bases from J, with 13 bases between. The CDR3 region is CASNDLGASNQPQHF. CDR3 coding DNA: TGTGCCAGCAATGATCTAGGGGCTAGCAATCAGCCCCAGCATTTT.

This clonotype was seen a few times. The chain recombines TRBV3-1 with TRBJ1-2; the D gene is possibly TRBD1 (5 bases). V gave up 0 bases and J gave up 4 bases, with 12 bases separating them. The CDR3 runs 15 residues. The germline V gene encodes CDR1 LGHDT and CDR2 YNNKEL (reference sequence). The DNA for the CDR3 is TGTGCCAGCAGCCAAGATGGGGGAAAAGCCTATGGCTACACCTTC. Residues: CASSQDGGKAYGYTF.

A remark on this clonotype: This may be a read error, as it is one base from a much larger clone. This chain uses TRBV5-1 with TRBJ2-2; 7 bases agree with TRBD2. V lost 5 bases, J lost 3 bases, and 7 bases stayed unmatched. Germline values: CDR1 SGHRS, CDR2 YFSETQ. The CDR3 runs 15 residues. The CDR3 nucleotides are TGCGCCAGCAGATCCGGGACTATTCACACCGGGGAGCTGTTTTTT. Protein product: CASRSGTIHTGELFF.

This chain connects TRBV4-1 to TRBJ2-3; D not resolved. CDR3 length: 14 amino acids. Germline V gene sequence: CDR1 MGHRA, CDR2 YSYEKL. Trimming removed 1 base from V and 6 bases from J, with 11 bases in between. CDR3 DNA sequence: TGCGCCAGCAGCCAAGGAGTCGGTCTTGATACGCAGTATTTT. Its translation is CASSQGVGLDTQYF.

This clonotype was counted only a few times. The rearrangement links TRBV18 to TRBJ2-7, with TRBD1 identical over 7 bases. This CDR3 has 15 amino acids. V lost 2 bases to trimming and J lost 3 bases; unmatched junction nucleotides: 7. Germline values: CDR1 KGHSH, CDR2 LQKENI. CDR3 nucleotides: TGTGCCAGCTCACCATACGGACAGGCCTACTACGAGCAGTACGTC. Amino acids: CASSPYGQAYYEQYV.

This clonotype came up many times. The rearrangement uses TRBV2 and TRBJ2-3; 10 nucleotides agree with TRBD2. J gave up 3 bases and V 7 bases, and 7 bases lay outside the gene matches. This CDR3 is 15 amino acids long. The germline V gene has CDR1 SNHLY and CDR2 FYNNEI. CDR3 DNA sequence: TGTGCCAGCAAGATGCTAGCGGGGGAAACAGATACGCAGTATTTT. Amino acid sequence: CASKMLAGETDTQYF.

In its sample, this clonotype was seen many times. The rearrangement joins TRBV5-1 to TRBJ2-7, with D maybe TRBD1 (6 bases). Germline V gene lookup returns CDR1 SGHRS and CDR2 YFSETQ. This CDR3 contains 15 residues. Trimming left V 2 bases short and J 1 base short, with 13 bases between. CDR3 coding DNA: TGCGCCAGCAGCTTTTTTCAGGGGTTGTCCTACGAGCAGTACTTC. This sequence encodes CASSFFQGLSYEQYF. Full variable domain (remainder filled in from reference TRBV5-1 and TRBJ2-7): KAGVTQTPRYLIKTRGQQVTLSCSPISGHRSVSWYQQTPGQGLQFLFEYFSETQRNKGNFPGRFSGRQFSNSRSEMNVSTLELGDSALYLCASSFFQGLSYEQYFGPGTRLTVT.

In its sample, this clonotype was seen many times. CDR3 sequence (DNA): TGTGCCAGCAGTTACGGAGGTATCCAGGGGAAGCAGCCCCAGCATTTT. Its translation is CASSYGGIQGKQPQHF. This chain connects TRBV6-6 to TRBJ1-5; tentatively, D is TRBD1 (6 bases). V dropped 2 bases and J dropped 7 bases, with 18 bases sitting between them. Germline values: CDR1 MNHNY, CDR2 SVGAGI (reference sequence). The CDR3 consists of 16 residues.

This clonotype was observed many times. The chain carries TRBV7-2 and TRBJ2-1, with D possibly matching TRBD1 (5 bases). The CDR3 sequence is 15 residues long. Germline CDR1 is SGHTA and CDR2 is FQGNSA. The V and J ends lost 7 bases and 4 bases respectively, with 17 bases between them. For the CDR3, the DNA is TGTGCCAGCACGTTAGTAGGGGCCATATACAATGAGCAGTTCTTC. It codes for CASTLVGAIYNEQFF.

This clonotype was seen a handful of times. This chain connects TRBV7-8 to TRBJ2-5; TRBD1 agrees at 9 bases. V lost 6 bases, J lost 5 bases, and 10 bases stayed unmatched. CDR1 is SGHVS, CDR2 FQNEAQ, per germline. This CDR3 comprises 15 residues. Here the CDR3 DNA reads TGTGCCAGCAGTACACACAGGGGGCTCAGGGAGACCCAGTACTTC. Encoded protein: CASSTHRGLRETQYF.

Of note for this clonotype: A much larger clone lies a single base off, so this may be a read error. The CDR3 here is CASSLRTSTGELFF. In DNA, the CDR3 is TGTGCCAGCAGCTTAAGGACGAGCACCGGGGAGCTGTTTTTT. V is TRBV7-9 and J is TRBJ2-2; the D is unclear. Germline V gives CDR1 SEHNR, CDR2 FQNEAQ (reference sequence). V gave up 2 bases and J gave up 4 bases, with 8 bases separating them. The CDR3 loop spans 14 amino acids.

This clonotype has ten or more counts. The chain combines TRBV2 with TRBJ2-5, with D perhaps TRBD2 (5 bases). The CDR3 spans 14 residues. From germline, CDR1 is SNHLY and CDR2 FYNNEI. V dropped 1 base and J dropped 4 bases, with 10 bases sitting between them. As DNA, the CDR3 is TGTGCCAGCAGTGAAGGGGCGAGGGCAGAGACCCAGTACTTC. Translated, it gives CASSEGARAETQYF.

This clonotype was recorded a few times. This chain uses TRBV5-1 with TRBJ1-1; a possible D gene is TRBD1 (5 bases). Between the trimmed V and J ends, which lost 2 bases and 8 bases, there was a span of 10 bases. This CDR3 comprises 12 residues. Germline loops: CDR1 SGHRS, CDR2 YFSETQ. CDR3 sequence: CASSFDSAEAFF. CDR3 bases: TGCGCCAGCAGCTTCGACAGTGCGGAAGCTTTCTTT.

This clonotype has ten or more counts. For the CDR3, the DNA is TGTGCCAGCAGCTTCCGACAGGCCCCAAACTACGAGCAGTACTTC. It codes for CASSFRQAPNYEQYF. The chain carries TRBV6-2 or TRBV6-3 and TRBJ2-7; D might be TRBD1 (6 bases). The germline gives CDR1 MNHEY, CDR2 SVGEGT. Deletions cut 6 bases from V and 3 bases from J, with 18 bases between. The CDR3 consists of 15 residues.

This clonotype was found many times. The chain carries TRBV5-1 and TRBJ2-1; 7 bases agree with TRBD1. From germline, CDR1 is SGHRS and CDR2 YFSETQ. This CDR3 is 14 amino acids long. J gave up 5 bases and V 6 bases, and 8 bases lay outside the gene matches. CDR3 DNA sequence: TGCGCCAGCATTCAAGGGACAGCTAACAATGAGCAGTTCTTC. Translating gives CASIQGTANNEQFF.

About this clonotype: A junction boundary mismatches the germline segment, possibly from a read error. The rearrangement uses TRBV18 and TRBJ1-4, with D hard to call. CDR1 is KGHSH and CDR2 is LQKENI in the germline V gene. The CDR3 runs 16 residues. CDR3 region: CASSPPGSTTNEKLIF. The DNA for the CDR3 is TGTGCCAGCTCACCCCCCGGCAGCACAACTAATGAAAAACTGATTTTT. Full variable domain (remainder filled in from reference TRBV18 and TRBJ1-4): NAGVMQNPRHLVRRRGQEARLRCSPMKGHSHVYWYRQLPEEGLKFMVYLQKENIIDESGMPKERFSAEFPKEGPSILRIQQVVRGDSAAYFCASSPPGSTTNEKLIFGSGTQLSVL.

This clonotype was recorded many times. This chain's CDR3 is CASSLDIPGIYEQYF. The CDR3 bases are TGTGCCAGCAGCTTAGATATTCCCGGGATCTACGAGCAGTACTTC. The J gene is TRBJ2-7, the V gene TRBV11-2; weak D call: TRBD2 (5 bases). CDR3 length: 15 residues. Germline CDR1 reads SGHAT; CDR2 reads FQNNGV. The V end lost 0 bases, the J end lost 3 bases, and 12 bases lay between the germline ends.

This clonotype has a handful of counts. The chain carries TRBV6-1 and TRBJ1-1, with D unresolved. Trimming cost V 7 bases and J 9 bases, with 9 bases left between them. The CDR3 loop spans 10 amino acids. CDR1 MNHNS and CDR2 SASEGT come from the germline V gene. The CDR3 spells CASILSQAFF. The CDR3 DNA is TGTGCCAGCATTTTGTCTCAAGCTTTCTTT.